These T cell receptor beta chains were read from a single sample in a study of radiotherapy plus CTLA-4 blockade in lung cancer. Assay used: immunoSEQ multiplex PCR; TCRdb lists only in-frame clones, some missing. This sample has some 94,000 clones, with approximately 82% found just once. The specimen comprised peripheral blood, sampled from a patient treated with radiotherapy plus ipilimumab. The receptor source for this set is a human donor with non-small cell lung cancer that progressed on radiotherapy plus ipilimumab. Both conserved end residues are part of each CDR3. Fields, in order: clone size, V gene, D gene, CDR3 length, J gene, CDR3 protein, CDR3 DNA. D genes are given only for firm matches. The size of a clone is reported for some rows only, either as once, few or many, or as a class for expanded clones.

once	TRBV4-1	TRBD2	16	TRBJ2-2	CASSQEAGVVDGELFF	TGCGCCAGCAGCCAAGAGGCGGGAGTGGTTGACGGGGAGCTGTTTTTT
NA	TRBV7-3	NA	11	TRBJ2-1	CASSLDNEQFF	TGTGCCAGCAGCCTCGACAATGAGCAGTTCTTC
NA	TRBV5-1	NA	13	TRBJ2-7	CASSLRQGYEQYF	TGCGCCAGCAGCTTGCGTCAGGGCTACGAGCAGTACTTC
NA	TRBV9	TRBD1	14	TRBJ1-1	CASGDRGPNTEAFF	TGTGCCAGCGGGGACAGGGGACCCAACACTGAAGCTTTCTTT
NA	TRBV9	NA	12	TRBJ2-2	CASSVAGGELFF	TGTGCCAGCAGCGTAGCGGGCGGGGAGCTGTTTTTT
NA	TRBV29-1	NA	13	TRBJ2-2	CSVARGASGELFF	TGCAGCGTTGCAAGGGGCGCGTCCGGGGAGCTGTTTTTT
NA	TRBV6-6	NA	16	TRBJ1-5	CASSLVRDTGFQPQHF	TGTGCCAGCAGTTTAGTAAGGGATACAGGTTTCCAACCCCAGCATTTT
NA	TRBV11-3	NA	13	TRBJ2-1	CASSLAGVSEQFF	TGTGCCAGCAGCCTCGCCGGGGTGAGTGAGCAGTTCTTC
NA	TRBV28	NA	14	TRBJ1-3	CASRTAGSGNTIYF	TGTGCCAGCAGAACCGCAGGGTCTGGAAACACCATATATTTT
few	TRBV28	TRBD1	14	TRBJ2-7	CASSFTGQGYEQYF	TGTGCCAGCAGTTTCACCGGACAGGGCTACGAGCAGTACTTC
NA	TRBV5-8	NA	13	TRBJ2-1	CASSLGTYNEQFF	TGTGCCAGCAGCCTAGGGACCTACAATGAGCAGTTCTTC
NA	TRBV9	NA	14	TRBJ2-3	CASSVDGFTDTQYF	TGTGCCAGCAGCGTAGACGGGTTCACAGATACGCAGTATTTT
NA	TRBV18	NA	12	TRBJ2-5	CASSPYTETQYF	TGTGCCAGCTCACCGTACACGGAGACCCAGTACTTC
NA	TRBV6-1	TRBD1	12	TRBJ1-3	CASRRTGGSIYF	TGTGCCAGCAGGAGGACAGGGGGATCCATATATTTT
NA	TRBV25-1	NA	14	TRBJ2-1	CASSERKPNNEQFF	TGTGCCAGCAGTGAACGCAAACCAAACAATGAGCAGTTCTTC
NA	TRBV2	TRBD1	14	TRBJ2-7	CASSPGQGAYEQYF	TGTGCCAGCAGCCCAGGACAGGGAGCCTACGAGCAGTACTTC
NA	TRBV30	NA	14	TRBJ2-1	CACQGQLTYNEQFF	TGTGCCTGCCAAGGACAGTTAACCTACAATGAGCAGTTCTTC
once	TRBV19	NA	15	TRBJ1-4	CASNKGGLPNEKLFF	TGTGCCAGTAATAAAGGGGGACTTCCCAATGAAAAACTGTTTTTT
NA	TRBV6-1	NA	15	TRBJ2-7	CASRAAVGSSYEQYF	TGTGCCAGCAGAGCCGCCGTCGGCAGCTCCTACGAGCAGTACTTC
few	TRBV14	NA	13	TRBJ2-5	CASSLLQAETQYF	TGTGCCAGCAGCCTGCTACAGGCGGAGACCCAGTACTTC
NA	TRBV2	NA	14	TRBJ2-7	CASRRGPDSYEQYF	TGTGCCAGCAGAAGGGGACCCGACTCCTACGAGCAGTACTTC
once	TRBV28	NA	13	TRBJ1-1	CASSFPSGTEAFF	TGTGCCAGCAGTTTCCCTTCAGGCACTGAAGCTTTCTTT
NA	TRBV19	NA	14	TRBJ2-1	CASRATGTYNEQFF	TGTGCCAGTAGAGCGACAGGAACCTACAATGAGCAGTTCTTC
NA	TRBV12-1	NA	15	TRBJ2-1	CARRGAFRSYNEQFF	TGTGCCCGACGCGGGGCGTTTCGCTCCTACAATGAGCAGTTCTTC
NA	TRBV5-1	NA	15	TRBJ2-5	CASSSGTPIQETQYF	TGCGCCAGCAGTTCCGGGACACCCATCCAAGAGACCCAGTACTTC
NA	TRBV18	NA	17	TRBJ1-2	CASSPSPFEETNYGYTF	TGTGCCAGCTCACCGAGTCCCTTTGAGGAAACTAACTATGGCTACACCTTC
NA	TRBV6-1	NA	17	TRBJ1-5	CANSARGGASSNQPQHF	TGTGCCAACAGTGCCCGGGGGGGGGCGAGCAGCAATCAGCCCCAGCATTTT
NA	TRBV28	TRBD2	16	TRBJ2-5	CASSLRAGGIQETQYF	TGTGCCAGCAGTTTGCGAGCGGGAGGGATCCAAGAGACCCAGTACTTC
NA	TRBV19	NA	15	TRBJ1-5	CASSPGGASNQPQHF	TGTGCCAGTAGTCCTGGGGGGGCTAGCAATCAGCCCCAGCATTTT
NA	TRBV28	TRBD1	10	TRBJ2-5	CASSSDREYF	TGTGCCAGCAGTTCGGACAGGGAGTACTTC
NA	TRBV18	NA	13	TRBJ2-1	CASSPFLNNEQFF	TGTGCCAGCTCACCATTCCTGAACAATGAGCAGTTCTTC
NA	TRBV7-3	TRBD2	16	TRBJ2-1	CASSLGSGGSYNEQFF	TGTGCCAGCAGCTTAGGTAGCGGGGGAAGCTACAATGAGCAGTTCTTC
NA	TRBV28	NA	14	TRBJ1-3	CASSLSGVGNTIYF	TGTGCCAGCAGTTTATCAGGGGTAGGAAACACCATATATTTT
NA	TRBV5-1	TRBD1	18	TRBJ1-5	CASSLGTGTGGINQPQHF	TGCGCCAGCAGCTTGGGTACCGGGACAGGGGGGATCAATCAGCCCCAGCATTTT
NA	TRBV15	NA	13	TRBJ1-5	CATSFGENQPQHF	TGTGCCACCAGTTTCGGTGAGAATCAGCCCCAGCATTTT
NA	TRBV27	TRBD1	18	TRBJ2-7	CASSLIVGQGGKFYEQYF	TGTGCCAGCAGTTTAATCGTAGGACAGGGGGGGAAATTCTACGAGCAGTACTTC
few	TRBV29-1	NA	12	TRBJ2-2	CSVNSPTGELFF	TGCAGCGTTAACAGTCCGACCGGGGAGCTGTTTTTT
NA	TRBV30	NA	20	TRBJ1-1	CAWSVGSRRNSLPLNTEAFF	TGTGCCTGGAGTGTAGGATCACGTCGGAACTCGCTCCCTCTGAACACTGAAGCTTTCTTT
few	TRBV21-1	NA	15	TRBJ2-1	CASSQTGEDYNEQFF	TGTGCCAGCAGCCAAACGGGGGAGGACTACAATGAGCAGTTCTTC
once	TRBV2	NA	15	TRBJ2-1	CASSEALRAYNEQFF	TGTGCCAGCAGTGAAGCGCTTCGGGCCTACAATGAGCAGTTCTTC